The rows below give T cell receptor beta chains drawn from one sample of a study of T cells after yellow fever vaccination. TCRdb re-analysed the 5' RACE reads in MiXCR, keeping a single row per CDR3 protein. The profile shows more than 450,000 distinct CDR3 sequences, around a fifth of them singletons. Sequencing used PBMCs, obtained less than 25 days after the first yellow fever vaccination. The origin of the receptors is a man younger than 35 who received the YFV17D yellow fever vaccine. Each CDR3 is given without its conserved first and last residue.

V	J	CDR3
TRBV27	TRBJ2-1	ASSLGRGGNEQF
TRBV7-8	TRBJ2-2	ASSLARRGRTGELF
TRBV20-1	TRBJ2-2	SATRGPGTGELF
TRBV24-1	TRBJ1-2	ATSDPGQTYGYT
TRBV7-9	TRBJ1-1	ASSSDRGVNTEAF
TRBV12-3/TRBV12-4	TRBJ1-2	ASSPIDRPGYT
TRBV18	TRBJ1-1	ASSPPQGNTEAF
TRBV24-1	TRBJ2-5	ATSDLSSQETQY
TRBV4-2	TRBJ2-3	ASSQRGENTQY
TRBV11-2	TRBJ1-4	ASSLLTGPMNEKLF
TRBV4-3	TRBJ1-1	ASSPLVQGGTEAF
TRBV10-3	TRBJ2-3	AISNRGPDTQY
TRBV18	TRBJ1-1	ASSQGLTEAF
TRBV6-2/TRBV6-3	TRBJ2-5	ASKYRVYEETQY
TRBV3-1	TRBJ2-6	ATPRVGSGANVLT
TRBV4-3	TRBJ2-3	ASSGQRQVDTQY
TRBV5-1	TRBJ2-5	ASSPRRLAQETQY
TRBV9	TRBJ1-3	ASSVAAVSSGNTIY
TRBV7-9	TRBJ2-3	ASSLLRTDTQY
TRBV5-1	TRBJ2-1	ASATRLEDEQF
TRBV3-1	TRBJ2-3	ASSQGTPGTDTQY
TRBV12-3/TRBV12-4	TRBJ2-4	ASSLPPGLAKNIQY
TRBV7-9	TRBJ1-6	ASSLGSTGNSPLH
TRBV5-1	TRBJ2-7	ASSEDGYEQY
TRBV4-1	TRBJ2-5	ASSQPRTGNRETQY
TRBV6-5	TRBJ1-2	ASSSSGTTFYYGYT
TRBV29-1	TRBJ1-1	SVVGRLMNTEAF
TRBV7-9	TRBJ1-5	ASSPTQASNQPQH
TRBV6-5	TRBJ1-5	ASRYSWPQH
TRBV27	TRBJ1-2	ASSLSDGYGYT
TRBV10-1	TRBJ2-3	ASSESSVRTDTQY
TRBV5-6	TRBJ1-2	ASSGRTPYGYT
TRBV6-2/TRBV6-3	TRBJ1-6	ASSYYKTPLH
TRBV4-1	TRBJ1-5	ASSQDLYRAPQPQH
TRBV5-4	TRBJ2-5	ASSSPADQETQY
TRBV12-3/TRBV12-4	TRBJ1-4	ASSFQEINEKLF
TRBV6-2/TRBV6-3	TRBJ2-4	ASSWGQGAKNIQY
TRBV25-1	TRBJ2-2	ASSEYVGGTGELF
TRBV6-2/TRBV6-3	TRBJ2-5	ASSYFDSSVQY
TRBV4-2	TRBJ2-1	ASSQDRDFLAYNEQF